The 15 T cell receptor beta chains given below trace back to one sample, sequenced in a study of T cell responses to AZD1222 COVID-19 vaccine. TCRdb keeps only in-frame clones here, not all; method: immunoSEQ multiplex PCR. Here the sample spans 4,000 to 5,000 clones, approximately 90% being singletons. The sample was peripheral blood, taken 28 days after the second AZD1222 dose. Source of these receptors: an adult who received the AZD1222 COVID-19 vaccine.

The chain joins TRBV7-6 to TRBJ2-1; 11 bases line up with TRBD2. Germline V lookup: CDR1 SGHVS, CDR2 FNYEAQ. V shed 5 bases and J 5 bases; nucleotides not matched to a gene: 8. The CDR3 extends over 16 amino acids. This chain's CDR3 is CASSPQTSGINNEQFF. The CDR3 DNA sequence: TGTGCCAGCAGCCCCCAGACTAGCGGGATCAACAATGAGCAGTTCTTC.

The chain has TRBV7-2 and TRBJ2-7; 9 positions agree with TRBD2. The CDR3 has 16 residues. Per germline, CDR1 SGHTA and CDR2 FQGNSA. Unmatched junction bases numbered 11, after V lost 1 base and J lost 7 bases. DNA for the CDR3: TGTGCCAGCAGCTTAGGGTCTAGCGGGACGGTAGGGGAGCAGTACTTC. It translates to CASSLGSSGTVGEQYF.

The chain carries TRBV14 and TRBJ2-7; D may be TRBD2 (6 bases). Germline lookup yields CDR1 SGHDN and CDR2 FVKESK. Trimming cost V 4 bases and J 2 bases, with 15 bases left between them. The CDR3 consists of 15 residues. CDR3 protein: CASSPTAGPAYEQYF. The CDR3 nucleotides are TGTGCCAGCAGCCCAACGGCGGGGCCCGCCTACGAGCAGTACTTC.

The chain links TRBV7-9 to TRBJ1-3; D is uncertain. Trimming took off 3 bases at V and 1 base at J, with 7 bases between the two ends. Germline lookup yields CDR1 SEHNR and CDR2 FQNEAQ (reference sequence). This CDR3 contains 14 residues. DNA for the CDR3: TGTGCCAGCAGCTTGACCATTTCTGGAAACACCATATATTTT. Protein product: CASSLTISGNTIYF.

The J gene is TRBJ1-1, the V gene TRBV7-9; D not resolved. Trimming removed 1 base from V and 1 base from J, with 16 bases in between. The CDR3 spans 17 residues. Germline V lookup: CDR1 SEHNR, CDR2 FQNEAQ (reference sequence). CDR3 coding DNA: TGTGCCAGCAGCTTAGGGAACGGACGTCTGGGGAACACTGAAGCTTTCTTT. Translation gives CASSLGNGRLGNTEAFF.

This sequence joins TRBV3-1 (or the pseudogene TRBV3-2) and TRBJ1-1; D is ambiguous. The CDR3 has 19 residues. Germline V gene lookup returns CDR1 LGHDT and CDR2 YNNKEL (reference sequence). V gave up 0 bases and J gave up 0 bases, with 20 bases separating them. The CDR3 nucleotides read TGTGCCAGCAGCCAAGAATTTGCGGCCAAGGTCCTTATGAACACTGAAGCTTTCTTT. This translates into CASSQEFAAKVLMNTEAFF.

The rearrangement links TRBV7-2 to TRBJ1-3; D unclear. Germline loops: CDR1 SGHTA, CDR2 FQGNSA. There are 14 residues in the CDR3. The V end was cut by 6 bases, the J end by 4 bases, with 13 bases between. The CDR3 DNA reads TGTGCCAGCAGGTCACCAAGTTCCGGAAACACCATATATTTT. The encoded protein is CASRSPSSGNTIYF.

The chain joins TRBV2 to TRBJ1-6; TRBD1 matches at 9 bases. This CDR3 contains 14 residues. Germline assignment: CDR1 SNHLY and CDR2 FYNNEI. V shed 6 bases and J 10 bases; nucleotides not matched to a gene: 7. The CDR3 nucleotides are TGTGCCAGCAGCTTGGGGACAGGGAACTCACCCCTCCACTTT. It yields the protein CASSLGTGNSPLHF.

The chain uses TRBV7-9 and TRBJ1-2; D is perhaps TRBD1 (6 bases). Germline-derived CDR1 and CDR2 are SEHNR and FQNEAQ (reference sequence). V dropped 1 base and J dropped 7 bases, with 19 bases sitting between them. This CDR3 region has 16 residues. CDR3 amino acids: CASSLGTSRGQGGYTF. CDR3 coding DNA: TGTGCCAGCAGCTTAGGAACTTCACGGGGGCAAGGTGGCTACACCTTC.

V gene TRBV7-9 combines with J gene TRBJ2-7; D unclear. The CDR3 has 12 amino acids. Germline loops: CDR1 SEHNR, CDR2 FQNEAQ (reference sequence). Trimming removed 5 bases from V and 3 bases from J, with 8 bases in between. CDR3 amino acids: CASSRKGYEQYF. The CDR3 nucleotides are TGTGCCAGCAGCCGAAAGGGCTACGAGCAGTACTTC.

The V and J genes are TRBV7-6 and TRBJ1-3; D uncertain. The CDR3 is 17 amino acids. Trimming removed 1 base at V and 2 bases at J, with 15 bases between. The germline V gene has CDR1 SGHVS and CDR2 FNYEAQ. The CDR3 nucleotides are TGTGCCAGCAGCTTAGAGGTGGTAGGGCTGGCTGGAAACACCATATATTTT. Translated: CASSLEVVGLAGNTIYF.

The genes are TRBV28 and TRBJ2-1, with D possibly called TRBD1 or TRBD2 (5 bases each). CDR3 length: 15 residues. Germline loops: CDR1 MDHEN, CDR2 SYDVKM. V shed 4 bases and J shed 2 bases, with 12 bases lying between them. CDR3: CASSSPGPPYNEQFF. The CDR3 DNA is TGTGCCAGCAGTTCCCCGGGGCCCCCCTACAATGAGCAGTTCTTC.

The J gene is TRBJ1-2, the V gene TRBV29-1, with D perhaps matching TRBD1 (5 bases). Per germline, CDR1 SQVTM and CDR2 ANQGSEA. CDR3 length equals 14 residues. Trimming removed 0 bases at V and 8 bases at J, with 16 bases between. The CDR3 loop reads CSVEDLEGTRGYTF. Written as DNA, the CDR3 is TGCAGCGTTGAAGATCTGGAAGGGACCAGGGGCTACACCTTC.

The chain recombines TRBV7-8 with TRBJ1-4; 9 bases line up with TRBD1. The ends lost 0 bases at V and 8 bases at J; junction bases unmatched: 4. CDR3 length: 15 amino acids. The germline CDR1 and CDR2 sequences are SGHVS and FQNEAQ. CDR3 nucleotide sequence: TGTGCCAGCAGCTTAGCGGACAGGGGAGGGGAAAAACTGTTTTTT. Protein: CASSLADRGGEKLFF.

V and J are TRBV6-5 and TRBJ2-6; 7 nucleotides align to TRBD2. Per the germline V gene, CDR1 is MNHEY and CDR2 is SVGAGI. CDR3 length equals 15 residues. Trimming removed 6 bases from V and 1 base from J; junction bases left unmatched: 3. CDR3: CASRTGGSGANVLTF. CDR3 sequence (DNA): TGTGCCAGCAGAACCGGGGGGTCTGGGGCCAACGTCCTGACTTTC.